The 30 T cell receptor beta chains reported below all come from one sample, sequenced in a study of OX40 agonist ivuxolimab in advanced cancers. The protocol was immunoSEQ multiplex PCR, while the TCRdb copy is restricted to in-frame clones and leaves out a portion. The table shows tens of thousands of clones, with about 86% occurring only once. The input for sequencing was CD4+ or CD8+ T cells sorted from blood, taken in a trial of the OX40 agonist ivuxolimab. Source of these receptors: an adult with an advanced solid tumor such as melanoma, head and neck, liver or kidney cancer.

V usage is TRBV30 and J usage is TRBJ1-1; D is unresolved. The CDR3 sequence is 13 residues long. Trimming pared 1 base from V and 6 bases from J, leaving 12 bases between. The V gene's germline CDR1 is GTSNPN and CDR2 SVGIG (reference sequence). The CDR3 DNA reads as TGTGCCTGGAGTGGAATCGGGAAGGCTGAAGCTTTCTTT. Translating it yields CAWSGIGKAEAFF.

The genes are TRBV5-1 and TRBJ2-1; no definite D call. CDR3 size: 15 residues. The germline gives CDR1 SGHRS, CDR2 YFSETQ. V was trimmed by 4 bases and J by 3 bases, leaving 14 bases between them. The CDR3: CASSLLGGDYNEQFF. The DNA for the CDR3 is TGCGCCAGCAGCCTTCTAGGCGGAGACTACAATGAGCAGTTCTTC. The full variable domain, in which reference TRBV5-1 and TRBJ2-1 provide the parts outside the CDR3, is KAGVTQTPRYLIKTRGQQVTLSCSPISGHRSVSWYQQTPGQGLQFLFEYFSETQRNKGNFPGRFSGRQFSNSRSEMNVSTLELGDSALYLCASSLLGGDYNEQFFGPGTRLTVL.

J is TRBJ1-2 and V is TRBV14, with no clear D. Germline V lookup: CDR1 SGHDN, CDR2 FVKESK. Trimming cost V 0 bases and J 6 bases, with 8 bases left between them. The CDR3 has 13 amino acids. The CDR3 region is CASSQEWRDGYTF. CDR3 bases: TGTGCCAGCAGCCAAGAGTGGCGGGATGGCTACACCTTC.

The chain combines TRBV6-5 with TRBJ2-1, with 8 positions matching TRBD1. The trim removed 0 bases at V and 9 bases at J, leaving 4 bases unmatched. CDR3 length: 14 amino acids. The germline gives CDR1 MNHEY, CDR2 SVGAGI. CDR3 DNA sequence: TGTGCCAGCAGTTACTCCATTACAGGGGGTGAGCAGTTCTTC. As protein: CASSYSITGGEQFF.

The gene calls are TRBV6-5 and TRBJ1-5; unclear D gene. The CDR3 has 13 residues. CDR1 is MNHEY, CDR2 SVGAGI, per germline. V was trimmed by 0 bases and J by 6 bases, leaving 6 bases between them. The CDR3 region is CASSYSNVQPQHF. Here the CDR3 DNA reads TGTGCCAGCAGTTACTCGAATGTTCAGCCCCAGCATTTT.

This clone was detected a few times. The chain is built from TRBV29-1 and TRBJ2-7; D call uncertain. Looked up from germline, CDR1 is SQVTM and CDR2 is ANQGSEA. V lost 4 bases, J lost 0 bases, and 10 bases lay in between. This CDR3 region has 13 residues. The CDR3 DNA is TGCAGCGTTGTAATAGTGAGCTCCTACGAGCAGTACTTC. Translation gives CSVVIVSSYEQYF.

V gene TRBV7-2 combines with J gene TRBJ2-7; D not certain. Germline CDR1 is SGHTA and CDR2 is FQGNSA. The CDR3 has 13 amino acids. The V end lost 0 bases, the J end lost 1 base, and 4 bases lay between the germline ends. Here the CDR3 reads CASSLASSYEQYF. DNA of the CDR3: TGTGCCAGCAGCTTAGCGAGTTCCTACGAGCAGTACTTC.

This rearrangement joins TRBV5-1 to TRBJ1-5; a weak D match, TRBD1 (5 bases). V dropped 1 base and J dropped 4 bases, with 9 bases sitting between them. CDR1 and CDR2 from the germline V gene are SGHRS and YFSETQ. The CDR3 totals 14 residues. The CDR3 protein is CASSLTGDNQPQHF. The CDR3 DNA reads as TGCGCCAGCAGCTTGACAGGCGATAATCAGCCCCAGCATTTT.

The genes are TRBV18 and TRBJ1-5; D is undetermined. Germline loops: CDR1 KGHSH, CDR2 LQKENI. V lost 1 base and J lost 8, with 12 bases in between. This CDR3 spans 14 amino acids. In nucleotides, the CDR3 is TGTGCCAGCTCACCACGTGGTGTAATTGAGCCCCAGCATTTT. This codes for CASSPRGVIEPQHF.

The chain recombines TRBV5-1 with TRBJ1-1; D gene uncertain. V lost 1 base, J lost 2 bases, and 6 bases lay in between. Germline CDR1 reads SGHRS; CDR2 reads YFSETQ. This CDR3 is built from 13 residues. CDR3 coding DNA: TGCGCCAGCAGCTTGCGGGGAAACACTGAAGCTTTCTTT. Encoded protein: CASSLRGNTEAFF.

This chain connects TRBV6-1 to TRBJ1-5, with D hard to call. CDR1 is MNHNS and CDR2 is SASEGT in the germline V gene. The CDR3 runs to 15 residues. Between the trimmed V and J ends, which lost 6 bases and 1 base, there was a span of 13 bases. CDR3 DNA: TGTGCCAGCAGGGCGGAGCTTTGGAGCAATCAGCCCCAGCATTTT. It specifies CASRAELWSNQPQHF.

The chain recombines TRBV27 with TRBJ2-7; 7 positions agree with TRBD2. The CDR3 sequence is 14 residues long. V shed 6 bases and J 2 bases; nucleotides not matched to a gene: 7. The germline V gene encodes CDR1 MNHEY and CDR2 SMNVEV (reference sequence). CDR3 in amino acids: CASSPWDYPYEQYF. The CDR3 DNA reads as TGTGCCAGCAGCCCCTGGGACTACCCCTACGAGCAGTACTTC.

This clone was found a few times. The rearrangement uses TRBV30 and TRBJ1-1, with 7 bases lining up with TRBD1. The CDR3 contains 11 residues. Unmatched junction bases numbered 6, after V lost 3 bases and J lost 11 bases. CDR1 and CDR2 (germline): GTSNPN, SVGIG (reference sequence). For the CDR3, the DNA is TGTGCCTGGAGGACAGGGCTTCCGGCTTTCTTT. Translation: CAWRTGLPAFF.

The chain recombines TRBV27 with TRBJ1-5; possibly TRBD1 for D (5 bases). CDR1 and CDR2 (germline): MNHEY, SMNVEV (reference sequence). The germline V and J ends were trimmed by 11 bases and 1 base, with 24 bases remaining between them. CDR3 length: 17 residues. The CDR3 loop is CALWGRGPSGSNQPQHF. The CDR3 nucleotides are TGTGCCCTCTGGGGGAGAGGGCCTAGCGGAAGCAATCAGCCCCAGCATTTT.

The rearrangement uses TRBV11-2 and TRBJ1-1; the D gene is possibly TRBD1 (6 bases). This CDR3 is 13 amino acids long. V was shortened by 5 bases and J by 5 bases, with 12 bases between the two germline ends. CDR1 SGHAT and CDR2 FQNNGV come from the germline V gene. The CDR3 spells CASSTRQATEAFF. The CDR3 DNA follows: TGTGCCAGCAGCACTCGACAGGCAACTGAAGCTTTCTTT. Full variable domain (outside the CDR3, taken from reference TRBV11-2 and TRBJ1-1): EAGVAQSPRYKIIEKRQSVAFWCNPISGHATLYWYQQILGQGPKLLIQFQNNGVVDDSQLPKDRFSAERLKGVDSTLKIQPAKLEDSAVYLCASSTRQATEAFFGQGTRLTVV.

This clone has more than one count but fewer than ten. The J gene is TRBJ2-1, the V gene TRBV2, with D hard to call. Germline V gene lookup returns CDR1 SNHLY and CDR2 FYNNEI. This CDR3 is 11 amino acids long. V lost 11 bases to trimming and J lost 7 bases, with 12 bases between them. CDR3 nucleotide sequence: TGTGCCGCCCTTAAGGGAAATGAGCAGTTCTTC. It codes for CAALKGNEQFF. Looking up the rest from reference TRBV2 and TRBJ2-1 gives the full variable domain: EPEVTQTPSHQVTQMGQEVILRCVPISNHLYFYWYRQILGQKVEFLVSFYNNEISEKSEIFDDQFSVERPDGSNFTLKIRSTKLEDSAMYFCAALKGNEQFFGPGTRLTVL.

The DNA for the CDR3 is TGCGCCAGCAGCCAAGGGACTAGCGGGAGGGCTGTAGATACGCAGTATTTT. Protein sequence: CASSQGTSGRAVDTQYF. This chain uses TRBV4-3 with TRBJ2-3; the match to TRBD2 covers 15 bases. The germline gives CDR1 LGHNA, CDR2 YSLEER. The CDR3 contains 17 residues. Trimming removed 1 base from V and 5 bases from J; junction bases left unmatched: 4.

CDR3 amino acids: CASSPSMQGPGAFF. CDR3 DNA sequence: TGTGCCAGCTCACCATCGATGCAGGGGCCGGGAGCTTTCTTT. The genes are TRBV18 and TRBJ1-1, with D maybe TRBD1 (6 bases). CDR1 and CDR2 (germline): KGHSH, LQKENI. V lost 2 bases to trimming and J lost 10 bases, with 17 bases between them. The CDR3 is 14 amino acids.

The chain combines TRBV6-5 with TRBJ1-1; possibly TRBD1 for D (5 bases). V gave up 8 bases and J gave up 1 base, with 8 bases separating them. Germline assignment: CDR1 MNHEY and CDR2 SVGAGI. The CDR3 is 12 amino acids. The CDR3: CASYDRNTEAFF. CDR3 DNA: TGTGCCAGCTATGACAGGAACACTGAAGCTTTCTTT.

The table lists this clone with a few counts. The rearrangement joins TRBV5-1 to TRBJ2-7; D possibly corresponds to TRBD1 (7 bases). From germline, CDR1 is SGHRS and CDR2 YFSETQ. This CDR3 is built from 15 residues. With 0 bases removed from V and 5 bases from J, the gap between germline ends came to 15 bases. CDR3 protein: CASSLEGRGADEQYF. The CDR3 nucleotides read TGCGCCAGCAGCTTGGAGGGCAGGGGGGCAGACGAGCAGTACTTC.

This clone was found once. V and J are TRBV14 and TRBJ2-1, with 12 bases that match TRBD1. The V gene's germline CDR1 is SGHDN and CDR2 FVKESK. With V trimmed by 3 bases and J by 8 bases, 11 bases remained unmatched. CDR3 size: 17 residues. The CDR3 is CASSHVPGQGADDEQFF. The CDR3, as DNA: TGTGCCAGCAGCCATGTACCGGGACAGGGGGCGGACGATGAGCAGTTCTTC.

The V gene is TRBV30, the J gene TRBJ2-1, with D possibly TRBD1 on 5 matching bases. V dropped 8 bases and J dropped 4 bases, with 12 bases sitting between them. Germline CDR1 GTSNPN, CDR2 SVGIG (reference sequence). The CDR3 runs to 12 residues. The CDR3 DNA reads TGTGCCCGATCTCAGGGTTACAATGAGCAGTTCTTC. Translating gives CARSQGYNEQFF.

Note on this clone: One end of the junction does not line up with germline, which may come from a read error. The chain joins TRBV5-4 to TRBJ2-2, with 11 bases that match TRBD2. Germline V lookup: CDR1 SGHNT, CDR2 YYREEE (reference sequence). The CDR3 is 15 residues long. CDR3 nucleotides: TGTGCCAGCAGCATGACTAGCGGGGACACCGGGAAGCTGTTTTTT. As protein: CASSMTSGDTGKLFF. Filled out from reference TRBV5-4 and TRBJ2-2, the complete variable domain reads ETGVTQSPTHLIKTRGQQVTLRCSSQSGHNTVSWYQQALGQGPQFIFQYYREEENGRGNFPPRFSGLQFPNYSSELNVNALELDDSALYLCASSMTSGDTGKLFFGEGSRLTVL.

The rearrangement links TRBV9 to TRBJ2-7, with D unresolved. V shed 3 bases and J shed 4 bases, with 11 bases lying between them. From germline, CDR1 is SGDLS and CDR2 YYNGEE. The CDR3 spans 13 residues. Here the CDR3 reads CASSGDPWYEQYF. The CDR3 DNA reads TGTGCCAGCAGCGGAGACCCCTGGTACGAGCAGTACTTC. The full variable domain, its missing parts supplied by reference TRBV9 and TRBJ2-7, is DSGVTQTPKHLITATGQRVTLRCSPRSGDLSVYWYQQSLDQGLQFLIQYYNGEERAKGNILERFSAQQFPDLHSELNLSSLELGDSALYFCASSGDPWYEQYFGPGTRLTVT.

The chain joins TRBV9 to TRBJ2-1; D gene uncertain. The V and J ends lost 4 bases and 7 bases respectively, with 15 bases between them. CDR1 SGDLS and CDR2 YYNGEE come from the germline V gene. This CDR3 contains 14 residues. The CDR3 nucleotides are TGTGCCAGCAGCCCTCGGGCCGGCGGAAATGAGCAGTTCTTC. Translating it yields CASSPRAGGNEQFF.

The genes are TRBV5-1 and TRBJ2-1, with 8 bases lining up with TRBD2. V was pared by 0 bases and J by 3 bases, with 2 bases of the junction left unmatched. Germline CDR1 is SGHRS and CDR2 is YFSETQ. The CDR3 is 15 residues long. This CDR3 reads CASSLATSGYNEQFF. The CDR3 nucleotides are TGCGCCAGCAGCTTGGCCACTAGCGGCTACAATGAGCAGTTCTTC.

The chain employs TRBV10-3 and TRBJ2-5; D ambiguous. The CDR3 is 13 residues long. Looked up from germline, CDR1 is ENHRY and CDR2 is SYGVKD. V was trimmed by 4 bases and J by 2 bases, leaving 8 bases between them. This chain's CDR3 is CAISGANQETQYF. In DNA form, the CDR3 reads TGTGCCATCAGTGGGGCTAATCAAGAGACCCAGTACTTC.

The CDR3 loop reads CASSPGLAKNIQYF. In DNA, the CDR3 is TGTGCCAGCAGCCCTGGACTAGCCAAAAACATTCAGTACTTC. The chain uses TRBV5-6 and TRBJ2-4, with a possible D match to TRBD2 (5 bases). This CDR3 has 14 amino acids. V lost 4 bases, J lost 0 bases, and 8 bases lay in between. Germline CDR1 SGHDT, CDR2 YYEEEE. Filled out from reference TRBV5-6 and TRBJ2-4, the complete variable domain reads DAGVTQSPTHLIKTRGQQVTLRCSPKSGHDTVSWYQQALGQGPQFIFQYYEEEERQRGNFPDRFSGHQFPNYSSELNVNALLLGDSALYLCASSPGLAKNIQYFGAGTRLSVL.

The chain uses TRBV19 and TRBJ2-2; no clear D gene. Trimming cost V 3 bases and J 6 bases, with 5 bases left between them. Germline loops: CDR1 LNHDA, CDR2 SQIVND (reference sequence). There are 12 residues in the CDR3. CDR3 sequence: CASSIGSGELFF. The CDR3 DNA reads TGTGCCAGTAGTATCGGGTCCGGGGAGCTGTTTTTT.

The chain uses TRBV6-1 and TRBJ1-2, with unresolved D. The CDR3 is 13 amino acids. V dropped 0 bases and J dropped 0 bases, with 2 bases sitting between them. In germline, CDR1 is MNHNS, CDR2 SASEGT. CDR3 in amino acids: CASSEAANYGYTF. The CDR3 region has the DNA TGTGCCAGCAGTGAAGCGGCTAACTATGGCTACACCTTC.